The TCR beta chain under discussion was sequenced for a study of cytomegalovirus exposure and HLA in healthy donors. Turning to the study itself: The approximately 120 million unique TCR beta sequences, from around 200 million T cells, were found by an earlier analysis.

Study-level results: Across all donors, roughly uniform sequencing depth was an assumption of the presence/absence analyses.

Germline CDR1 is SGHAT and CDR2 is FQNNGV. CDR3 length: 13 amino acids. This clone was seen a single time. No antigen is known for it. This PCR relied on a set of 60 Vbeta primers and 13 Jbeta primers. This table comes from immunoSEQ multiplex PCR, and its TCRdb copy is limited to in-frame clones, with some not included. The data contain about 160,000 clones, more than 65% of them singletons. The chain couples TRBV11-2 to TRBJ2-5, with TRBD1 matching over 7 bases. The J call may be in error: the DNA end matches TRBJ2-7 better. This TCR came from a male donor in good health and CMV-seronegative. Sequencing used PBMCs. The CDR3 coding sequence is TGTGCCAGCAGCCGGGACAGTTCCTACGAGCAGTACTTC. Translated: CASSRDSSYEQYF.